Each of the 30 T cell receptor beta chains below was sequenced from the same sample in a study of CD8+ T cells in alopecia areata. Noted treatment: oral pan-JAK inhibitor, 5-10 mg twice daily. Once RNA had been extracted, it was reverse transcribed into cDNA to act as the sequencing template. Some clones are missing from TCRdb's copy, which holds only in-frame ones; the method was immunoSEQ multiplex PCR. The sample has some 150,000 clones, around half seen once. Material: CD8+ T cells sorted from blood, obtained at week 4, from a patient treated with tofacitinib. The receptor source for this set is a human donor with alopecia areata.

The genes are TRBV19 and TRBJ2-1; D might be TRBD2 (7 bases). This CDR3 is built from 12 residues. CDR1 LNHDA and CDR2 SQIVND come from the germline V gene (reference sequence). Deletions cut 6 bases from V and 7 bases from J, with 10 bases between. The CDR3 here is CASSRGGNEQFF. Here the CDR3 DNA reads TGTGCCAGTAGCAGGGGAGGGAATGAGCAGTTCTTC.

V is TRBV5-6 and J is TRBJ2-7; 8 nucleotides line up with TRBD1. The J segment lost 7 bases and the V segment lost 4 bases, leaving 10 bases of the junction unmatched. Germline lookup yields CDR1 SGHDT and CDR2 YYEEEE. The CDR3 is made up of 14 amino acids. As DNA, the CDR3 is TGTGCCAGCAGCCCGCGGACAGGGTCGAGTGAGCAGTACTTC. Amino acid sequence: CASSPRTGSSEQYF.

This clone was counted a few times. The rearrangement links TRBV7-9 to TRBJ2-1; maybe TRBD1 (6 bases). This CDR3 is built from 15 residues. V gave up 5 bases and J gave up 1 base, with 12 bases separating them. Germline CDR1 and CDR2: SEHNR and FQNEAQ (reference sequence). For the CDR3, the DNA is TGTGCCAGCAGCACCGGGACAACATCCTACAATGAGCAGTTCTTC. It codes for CASSTGTTSYNEQFF.

The rearrangement joins TRBV2 to TRBJ1-5, with D possibly matching TRBD1 (5 bases). Germline-derived CDR1 and CDR2 are SNHLY and FYNNEI. CDR3 length: 13 amino acids. The V end was cut by 6 bases, the J end by 3 bases, with 9 bases between. The CDR3 region is CASRGTDNQPQHF. The CDR3 nucleotides are TGTGCCAGCAGGGGGACGGACAATCAGCCCCAGCATTTT.

The chain links TRBV5-1 to TRBJ2-1; no clear D. The CDR3 is 16 residues long. Germline CDR1 reads SGHRS; CDR2 reads YFSETQ. Trimming cost V 3 bases and J 5 bases, with 18 bases left between them. The CDR3 DNA is TGCGCCAGCAGCTCGATAGGCTCGAACCTAAACAATGAGCAGTTCTTC. Encoded protein: CASSSIGSNLNNEQFF.

The chain employs TRBV30 and TRBJ1-2; 10 bases map to TRBD1. There are 15 residues in the CDR3. J gave up 2 bases and V 3 bases, and 6 bases lay outside the gene matches. Germline V CDR1 and CDR2: GTSNPN, SVGIG (reference sequence). CDR3 nucleotide sequence: TGTGCCTGGAGCCCCGACAGGGGGCAGAACTATGGCTACACCTTC. It translates to CAWSPDRGQNYGYTF. Using reference TRBV30 and TRBJ1-2 for the parts outside the CDR3, the full variable domain is SQTIHQWPATLVQPVGSPLSLECTVEGTSNPNLYWYRQAAGRGLQLLFYSVGIGQISSEVPQNLSASRPQDRQFILSSKKLLLSDSGFYLCAWSPDRGQNYGYTFGSGTRLTVV.

At least ten counts were recorded for this clone. This chain links TRBV29-1 with TRBJ2-5; 9 bases agree with TRBD1. The CDR3 is 14 amino acids. Germline values: CDR1 SQVTM, CDR2 ANQGSEA. Unmatched junction bases numbered 11, after V lost 7 bases and J lost 5 bases. The DNA of the CDR3 is TGCAGCGCCAAGGGCACAGGGGGCCGGGAGACCCAGTACTTC. Protein product: CSAKGTGGRETQYF. Together with reference TRBV29-1 and TRBJ2-5, the CDR3 gives the full variable domain: SAVISQKPSRDICQRGTSLTIQCQVDSQVTMMFWYRQQPGQSLTLIATANQGSEATYESGFVIDKFPISRPNLTFSTLTVSNMSPEDSSIYLCSAKGTGGRETQYFGPGTRLLVL.

This chain connects TRBV27 to TRBJ1-1; possible D gene TRBD1, 5 bases. The CDR3 is 14 residues long. The germline V and J ends were trimmed by 2 bases and 3 bases, with 10 bases remaining between them. Germline V gene sequence: CDR1 MNHEY, CDR2 SMNVEV (reference sequence). The CDR3 DNA reads TGTGCCAGCAGTTTAGGGGGAGCCCACACTGAAGCTTTCTTT. This gives the protein CASSLGGAHTEAFF.

The chain carries TRBV29-1 and TRBJ2-1; D is possibly TRBD1 (5 bases). Trimming took 3 bases from V and 9 from J, leaving 15 bases between them. Germline lookup yields CDR1 SQVTM and CDR2 ANQGSEA. CDR3 length: 13 residues. Here the CDR3 reads CSVDETDRREQFF. The CDR3 nucleotides read TGCAGCGTTGATGAGACAGACCGTCGTGAGCAGTTCTTC.

The genes are TRBV4-1 and TRBJ1-5; no firm D call. Trimming left V 0 bases short and J 2 bases short, with 17 bases between. Germline CDR1 reads MGHRA; CDR2 reads YSYEKL. The CDR3 length is 18 residues. The CDR3 nucleotides read TGCGCCAGCAGCCAAGAGTCGTGGGGAGACCCGCGCAATCAGCCCCAGCATTTT. This translates into CASSQESWGDPRNQPQHF.

This clone occurred once. The chain combines TRBV7-6 with TRBJ1-1; possible D gene TRBD1, 6 bases. Trimming took 5 bases from V and 8 from J, leaving 18 bases between them. Germline CDR1 is SGHVS and CDR2 is FNYEAQ. CDR3 length: 14 amino acids. CDR3 sequence (DNA): TGTGCCAGCAGCGACCGGGACATCGGACGGGAAGCTTTCTTT. Protein: CASSDRDIGREAFF.

V gene TRBV6-5 combines with J gene TRBJ2-2, with TRBD1 matching over 8 bases. The ends lost 4 bases at V and 6 bases at J; junction bases unmatched: 7. CDR1 is MNHEY and CDR2 is SVGAGI in the germline V gene. This CDR3 comprises 15 residues. The CDR3 DNA follows: TGTGCCAGCAGTTCCGAGGACAGGGTGGCCGGGGAGCTGTTTTTT. Encoded protein: CASSSEDRVAGELFF.

This clone was recorded a few times. The genes are TRBV5-6 and TRBJ2-7, with D unclear. Germline CDR1 is SGHDT and CDR2 is YYEEEE. This CDR3 region has 15 residues. Trimming removed 2 bases at V and 0 bases at J, with 12 bases between. The CDR3 DNA is TGTGCCAGCAGCTTCGTCCGGGCGCACTCCTACGAGCAGTACTTC. This gives the protein CASSFVRAHSYEQYF.

The chain couples TRBV4-2 to TRBJ1-3; TRBD1 agrees at 8 bases. V gave up 3 bases and J gave up 0 bases; unmatched junction bases: 1. The CDR3 runs to 15 residues. Germline V CDR1 and CDR2: LGHNA, YNFKEQ. CDR3 bases: TGTGCCAGCAGCCATACAGGGGGCTCTGGAAACACCATATATTTT. Its protein is CASSHTGGSGNTIYF.

The rearrangement joins TRBV29-1 to TRBJ2-7, with 8 bases identical to TRBD1. The ends lost 4 bases at V and 8 bases at J; junction bases unmatched: 10. From germline, CDR1 is SQVTM and CDR2 ANQGSEA. The CDR3 is 13 amino acids. As DNA, the CDR3 is TGCAGCGTTGTCGGACAGGGCTTCAGGCAGCAGTACTTC. This encodes CSVVGQGFRQQYF.

This clone was seen a few times. V usage is TRBV9 and J usage is TRBJ1-1; D remains ambiguous. Germline CDR1 SGDLS, CDR2 YYNGEE. This CDR3 has 14 amino acids. The germline V and J ends were trimmed by 1 base and 4 bases, with 11 bases remaining between them. The CDR3 DNA sequence: TGTGCCAGCAGCGTAAGGGCGTTCGGCACTGAAGCTTTCTTT. It is translated as CASSVRAFGTEAFF.

V is TRBV30 and J is TRBJ2-7, with D unclear. Germline-derived CDR1 and CDR2 are GTSNPN and SVGIG (reference sequence). This CDR3 is 14 amino acids long. V lost 2 bases to trimming and J lost 2 bases, with 13 bases between them. This chain's CDR3 is CAWSPSLPPYEQYF. The DNA for the CDR3 is TGTGCCTGGAGTCCGTCGCTCCCGCCCTACGAGCAGTACTTC.

This clone appeared a few times. The chain uses TRBV7-3 and TRBJ1-6; 9 bases fit TRBD1. Trimming cost V 2 bases and J 7 bases; bases outside gene matches: 6. Per germline, CDR1 SGHTA and CDR2 FQGTGA. The CDR3 consists of 16 residues. In DNA, the CDR3 is TGTGCCAGCAGCTTAGGACAGGGGATGGGGAATTCACCCCTCCACTTT. Encoded protein: CASSLGQGMGNSPLHF.

The chain couples TRBV7-9 to TRBJ2-5, with D perhaps matching TRBD2 (6 bases). The CDR3 extends over 14 amino acids. V shed 1 base and J shed 2 bases, with 8 bases lying between them. CDR1 and CDR2 (germline): SEHNR, FQNEAQ (reference sequence). The CDR3 nucleotides are TGTGCCAGCAGCTTAGGGAGGGGACAAGAGACCCAGTACTTC. Protein product: CASSLGRGQETQYF.

Here the CDR3 reads CASSLTGFQPQHF. The CDR3 DNA sequence: TGTGCCAGTAGTCTGACAGGCTTCCAGCCCCAGCATTTT. The chain combines TRBV19 with TRBJ1-5, with D possibly being TRBD1 (6 bases). The V end was cut by 5 bases, the J end by 7 bases, with 12 bases between. CDR1 is LNHDA and CDR2 is SQIVND in the germline V gene (reference sequence). The CDR3 is made up of 13 amino acids.

This chain uses TRBV29-1 with TRBJ2-7; D ambiguous. Trimming stripped 0 bases from V and 5 bases from J, with 20 bases between. CDR3 size: 16 residues. Germline V lookup: CDR1 SQVTM, CDR2 ANQGSEA. The CDR3 nucleotides read TGCAGCGTTGAAGATTCGCGTGAGCTCCCTGGGAACGAGCAGTACTTC. Amino acids: CSVEDSRELPGNEQYF.

This clone has a handful of counts. Germline and junction disagree at one end, which may indicate a read error. The chain recombines TRBV7-7 with TRBJ2-2, with a possible D match to TRBD1 (5 bases). The CDR3 runs to 18 residues. Germline values: CDR1 SSHAT, CDR2 FNYEAQ (reference sequence). For the CDR3, the DNA is TGTGCTAGCAAAAGAAGTCAGGGCGTCGCGGTGGACACCGGGGAGCTGTTTTTT. Translated, it gives CASKRSQGVAVDTGELFF. The whole variable domain, remainder taken from reference TRBV7-7 and TRBJ2-2, is GAGVSQSPRYKVTKRGQDVTLRCDPISSHATLYWYQQALGQGPEFLTYFNYEAQPDKSGLPSDRFSAERPEGSISTLTIQRTEQRDSAMYRCASKRSQGVAVDTGELFFGEGSRLTVL.

The rearrangement links TRBV30 to TRBJ2-2; 7 bases fit TRBD1. V lost 5 bases and J lost 9; bases outside the gene matches: 9. The V gene's germline CDR1 is GTSNPN and CDR2 SVGIG (reference sequence). The CDR3 loop spans 13 amino acids. The CDR3 protein is CAWGMDRLRELFF. The DNA of the CDR3 is TGTGCCTGGGGGATGGACAGGTTGAGGGAGCTGTTTTTT. Full variable domain (remainder filled in from reference TRBV30 and TRBJ2-2): SQTIHQWPATLVQPVGSPLSLECTVEGTSNPNLYWYRQAAGRGLQLLFYSVGIGQISSEVPQNLSASRPQDRQFILSSKKLLLSDSGFYLCAWGMDRLRELFFGEGSRLTVL.

The chain is built from TRBV11-2 and TRBJ2-7; D ambiguous. V lost 4 bases and J lost 2, with 9 bases in between. CDR3 length: 13 residues. The germline CDR1 and CDR2 sequences are SGHAT and FQNNGV. The CDR3 DNA follows: TGTGCCAGCAGCTCGGTGACGGCCTACGAGCAGTACTTC. Translated: CASSSVTAYEQYF.

The gene calls are TRBV9 and TRBJ1-2, with D unclear. This CDR3 is built from 18 residues. The germline CDR1 and CDR2 sequences are SGDLS and YYNGEE. The V end lost 4 bases, the J end lost 1 base, and 23 bases lay between the germline ends. CDR3 protein: CASSSPPTSIGLNYGYTF. The CDR3 bases are TGTGCCAGCAGCTCCCCCCCGACATCTATAGGGCTTAACTATGGCTACACCTTC.

CDR3 protein: CASSFGQTGELFF. In DNA form, the CDR3 reads TGCGCCAGCAGCTTTGGGCAGACCGGGGAGCTGTTTTTT. The V call is TRBV5-1, the J call TRBJ2-2; no firm D call. Trimming removed 2 bases from V and 5 bases from J, with 7 bases in between. This CDR3 spans 13 amino acids. The germline gives CDR1 SGHRS, CDR2 YFSETQ.

The rearrangement links TRBV27 to TRBJ1-5; TRBD1 is a possible D gene (5 bases). CDR1 is MNHEY, CDR2 SMNVEV, per germline (reference sequence). The CDR3 contains 15 residues. V was pared by 5 bases and J by 7 bases, with 18 bases between. CDR3 sequence reads: CASSPTPGGWQPQHF. In nucleotides, the CDR3 is TGTGCCAGCAGTCCTACCCCCGGGGGATGGCAGCCCCAGCATTTT.

In this sample, this clone turned up a few times. This rearrangement joins TRBV25-1 to TRBJ1-5, with 9 bases identical to TRBD1. In germline, CDR1 is MGHDK, CDR2 SYGVNS. The CDR3 loop spans 14 amino acids. The J segment lost 4 bases and the V segment lost 10 bases, leaving 8 bases of the junction unmatched. The chain's CDR3 is CATGTGIRNQPQHF. The CDR3 DNA is TGTGCCACCGGGACAGGGATTCGGAATCAGCCCCAGCATTTT. The full variable domain, its missing parts supplied by reference TRBV25-1 and TRBJ1-5, is EADIYQTPRYLVIGTGKKITLECSQTMGHDKMYWYQQDPGMELHLIHYSYGVNSTEKGDLSSESTVSRIRTEHFPLTLESARPSHTSQYLCATGTGIRNQPQHFGDGTRLSIL.

This clone was counted between two and nine times. The chain uses TRBV5-1 and TRBJ1-1; D is uncertain. CDR3 length: 13 residues. Trimming cost V 1 base and J 4 bases, with 8 bases left between them. The germline V gene encodes CDR1 SGHRS and CDR2 YFSETQ. CDR3 bases: TGCGCCAGCAGCTTGTGGAGTAGCACTGAAGCTTTCTTT. As protein: CASSLWSSTEAFF. Full variable domain (missing parts from reference TRBV5-1 and TRBJ1-1): KAGVTQTPRYLIKTRGQQVTLSCSPISGHRSVSWYQQTPGQGLQFLFEYFSETQRNKGNFPGRFSGRQFSNSRSEMNVSTLELGDSALYLCASSLWSSTEAFFGQGTRLTVV.

This chain uses TRBV29-1 with TRBJ2-1, with D possibly TRBD2 on 7 matching bases. The CDR3 loop spans 14 amino acids. The germline CDR1 and CDR2 sequences are SQVTM and ANQGSEA. Between the trimmed V and J ends, which lost 3 bases and 10 bases, there was a span of 19 bases. CDR3: CSVDGGQLASEQFF. CDR3 in DNA: TGCAGCGTTGACGGGGGGCAATTAGCCAGCGAGCAGTTCTTC.